This T cell receptor (beta chain) is from a study of cytomegalovirus exposure and HLA in healthy donors. Sequencing used immunoSEQ multiplex PCR; TCRdb keeps in-frame clones, though not all of them. The data hold some 230,000 clones, with 80% to 95% observed a single time. In this sample, this clone turned up once. The antigen remains undetermined. The germline V and J ends were trimmed by 3 bases and 4 bases, with 12 bases remaining between them. The CDR3 covers 14 residues. In germline, CDR1 is SNHLY, CDR2 FYNNEI. The study, taken as a whole, reports: Clusters of TCRs from the first cohort tended to co-occur in the 120 validation repertoires (as a later analysis found). Both high specificity and high sensitivity reportedly marked the classifier's diagnosis of cytomegalovirus status.

The donors were members of the validation cohort comprising 100 to 150 subjects, separate from the approximately 630-subject first cohort. Source material: PBMCs. The TCR comes from a woman aged 18-30 years in good health and CMV-seronegative. The chain is built from TRBV2 and TRBJ1-1, with a tentative D call TRBD1 (5 bases). The chain's CDR3 is CASSDPRGGTEAFF. CDR3 coding DNA: TGTGCCAGCAGTGACCCCCGGGGGGGCACTGAAGCTTTCTTT.